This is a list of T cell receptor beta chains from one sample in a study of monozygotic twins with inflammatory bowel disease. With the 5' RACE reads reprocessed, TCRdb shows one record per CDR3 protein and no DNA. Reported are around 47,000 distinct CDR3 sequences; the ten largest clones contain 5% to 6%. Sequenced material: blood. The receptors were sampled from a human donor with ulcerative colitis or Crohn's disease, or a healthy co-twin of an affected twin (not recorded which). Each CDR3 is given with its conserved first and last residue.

CASSLGGGERGQFF TRBJ2-1 TRBV7-9
CASSLEGMAPNSPLHF TRBJ1-6 TRBV5-1
CASSPMSDQPQHF TRBJ1-5 TRBV18
CASSLEAGGTGELFF TRBJ2-2 TRBV11-2
CASSFTRAGWNEQFF TRBJ2-1 TRBV11-3
CASSSSGLREQPQHF TRBJ1-5 TRBV5-1
CAITLDPTYEQYF TRBJ2-7 TRBV10-3
CASKNPTGGGSDGYTF TRBJ1-2 TRBV6-1
CASSQLTKTGELFF TRBJ2-2 TRBV4-2
CSAPRGTSHNEQFF TRBJ2-1 TRBV20-1
CASSSRRGTEAFF TRBJ1-1 TRBV12-3/TRBV12-4
CAISEPGVAEAFF TRBJ1-1 TRBV10-3
CASSSGGGYGNTIYF TRBJ1-3 TRBV5-4
CASSSFSRQETQYF TRBJ2-5 TRBV5-6
CSARDRQGRGNQPQHF TRBJ1-5 TRBV20-1
CASKGGTYEQFF TRBJ2-1 TRBV14
CASSPQTRETQYF TRBJ2-5 TRBV3-1
CASSTPGASYGYTF TRBJ1-2 TRBV12-3/TRBV12-4
CSASIEYEQYF TRBJ2-7 TRBV20-1
CASSFRTAAGYTF TRBJ1-2 TRBV7-2
CSARTSGRAGATDTQYF TRBJ2-3 TRBV20-1
CASSPFSVQNTGELFF TRBJ2-2 TRBV18
CASSSGIRGPNTEAFF TRBJ1-1 TRBV25-1
CASSYQRQSNYGYTF TRBJ1-2 TRBV6-2/TRBV6-3
CAWNEDRRGKKLFF TRBJ1-4 TRBV30
CASSQVAHEAFF TRBJ1-1 TRBV3-1
CASSYSQTGGTDEQYF TRBJ2-7 TRBV6-5
CASSRAGGHQETQYF TRBJ2-5 TRBV5-1
CASSPQLDSPLHF TRBJ1-6 TRBV18
CASGLGTGGVKTQYF TRBJ2-5 TRBV28
CASSLRQSYEQYF TRBJ2-7 TRBV7-2
CASSSGRAFEAFF TRBJ1-1 TRBV12-3/TRBV12-4
CSATTHSGRLRNEQFF TRBJ2-1 TRBV20-1
CAWSVLGGNQPQHF TRBJ1-5 TRBV30
CATSRVPGTKYTDTQYF TRBJ2-3 TRBV15
CASSQRAGINNEQFF TRBJ2-1 TRBV27
CASSEIGGNEKLFF TRBJ1-4 TRBV25-1
CSADRDRGWDGYTF TRBJ1-2 TRBV20-1
CASSPVQGAGELFF TRBJ2-2 TRBV19
CATSREQVTDTQYF TRBJ2-3 TRBV15
CASSLSGTRTYEQFF TRBJ2-1 TRBV7-3